This T cell receptor beta chain was observed in a study of monozygotic twins with inflammatory bowel disease. Study-wide findings and caveats: With inverse Simpson as the measure, TCRbeta diversity was lower in IBD patients than in healthy co-twins.

As for this clonotype: The antigen remains undetermined.

Template switching was used to attach UMIs, which incorporated a 6-nucleotide sample barcode. Using TCRalpha and TCRbeta cDNA, the researchers carried out two nested PCRs that lasted approximately 16 and 10 cycles. After re-calling the 5' RACE reads, TCRdb lists one entry per CDR3 protein, DNA absent. The repertoire table contains 210,000 or so distinct CDR3 sequences. Germline CDR1 and CDR2: SGHRS and YFSETQ. CDR3 length equals 14 residues. V usage is TRBV5-1 and J usage is TRBJ2-1. The clonotype comes from a human donor with ulcerative colitis or Crohn's disease, or a healthy co-twin of an affected twin (not recorded which). The sample was blood. CDR3 sequence: CASSLVPGANEQFF.